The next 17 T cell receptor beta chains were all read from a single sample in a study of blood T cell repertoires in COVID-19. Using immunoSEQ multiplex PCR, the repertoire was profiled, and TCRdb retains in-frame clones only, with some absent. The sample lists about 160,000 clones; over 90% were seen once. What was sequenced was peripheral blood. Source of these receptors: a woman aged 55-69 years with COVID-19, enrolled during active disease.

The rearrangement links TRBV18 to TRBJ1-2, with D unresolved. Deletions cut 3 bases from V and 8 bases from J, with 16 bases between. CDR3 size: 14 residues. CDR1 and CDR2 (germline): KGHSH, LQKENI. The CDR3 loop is CASSPAVASGGYTF. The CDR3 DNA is TGTGCCAGCTCACCCGCGGTCGCTTCGGGGGGCTACACCTTC.

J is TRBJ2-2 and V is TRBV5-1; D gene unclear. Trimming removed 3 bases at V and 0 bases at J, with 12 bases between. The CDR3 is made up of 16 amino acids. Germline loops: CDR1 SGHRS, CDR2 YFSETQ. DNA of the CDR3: TGCGCCAGCAGCTACACCCCCGCGGCGAACACCGGGGAGCTGTTTTTT. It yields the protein CASSYTPAANTGELFF.

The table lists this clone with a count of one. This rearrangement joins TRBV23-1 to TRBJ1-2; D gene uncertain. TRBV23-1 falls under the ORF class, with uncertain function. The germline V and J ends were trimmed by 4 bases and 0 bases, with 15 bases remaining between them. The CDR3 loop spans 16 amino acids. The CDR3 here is CASSPLARETNYGYTF. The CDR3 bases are TGCGCCAGCAGTCCACTCGCCCGGGAGACTAACTATGGCTACACCTTC.

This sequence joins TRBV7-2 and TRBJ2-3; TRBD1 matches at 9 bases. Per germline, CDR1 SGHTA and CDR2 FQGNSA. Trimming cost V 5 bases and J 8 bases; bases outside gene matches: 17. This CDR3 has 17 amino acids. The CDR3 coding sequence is TGTGCCAGCAGCGAGGCCGGGACAGGGCTTTTAGGTGTTACGCAGTATTTT. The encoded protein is CASSEAGTGLLGVTQYF.

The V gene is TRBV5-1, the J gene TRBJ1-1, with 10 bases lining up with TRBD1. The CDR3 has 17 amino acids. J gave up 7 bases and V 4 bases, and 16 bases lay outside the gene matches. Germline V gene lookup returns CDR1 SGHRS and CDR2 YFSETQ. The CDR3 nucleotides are TGCGCCAGCAGCCTACTACGACACTCCGGGACAGGGGATGAAGCTTTCTTT. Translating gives CASSLLRHSGTGDEAFF.

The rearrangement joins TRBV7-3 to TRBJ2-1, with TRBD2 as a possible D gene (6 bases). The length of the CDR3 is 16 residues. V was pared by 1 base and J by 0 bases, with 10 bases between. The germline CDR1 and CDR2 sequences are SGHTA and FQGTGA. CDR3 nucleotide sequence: TGTGCCAGCAGCTTAATTCGGGGAGGCTCCTACAATGAGCAGTTCTTC. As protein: CASSLIRGGSYNEQFF.

CDR3 amino acids: CASSRGRATEAFF. Here the CDR3 DNA reads TGCGCCAGCAGCCGGGGGAGGGCCACTGAAGCTTTCTTT. The chain joins TRBV4-3 to TRBJ1-1; TRBD1 is a possible D gene (5 bases). The V end was cut by 4 bases, the J end by 4 bases, with 10 bases between. Germline V CDR1 and CDR2: LGHNA, YSLEER. The CDR3 runs 13 residues.

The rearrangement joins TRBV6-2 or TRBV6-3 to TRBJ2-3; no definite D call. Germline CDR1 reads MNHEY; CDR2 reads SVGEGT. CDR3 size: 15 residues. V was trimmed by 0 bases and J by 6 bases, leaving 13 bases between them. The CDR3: CASSYSRSVPDTQYF. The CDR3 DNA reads TGTGCCAGCAGTTACTCGAGGTCTGTCCCGGATACGCAGTATTTT.

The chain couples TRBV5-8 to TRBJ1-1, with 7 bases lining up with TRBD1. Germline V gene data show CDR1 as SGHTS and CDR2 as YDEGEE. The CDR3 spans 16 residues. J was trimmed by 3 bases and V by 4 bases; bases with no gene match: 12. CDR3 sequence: CASSQERRTGDTEAFF. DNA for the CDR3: TGTGCCAGCAGCCAAGAACGCCGAACAGGGGACACTGAAGCTTTCTTT.

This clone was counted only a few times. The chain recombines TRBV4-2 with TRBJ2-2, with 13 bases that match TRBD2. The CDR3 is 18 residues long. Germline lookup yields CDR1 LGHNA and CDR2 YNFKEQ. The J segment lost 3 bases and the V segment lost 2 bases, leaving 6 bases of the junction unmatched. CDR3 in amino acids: CASSQPLAGGKYTGELFF. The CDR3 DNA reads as TGTGCCAGCAGCCAACCACTAGCGGGGGGGAAATACACCGGGGAGCTGTTTTTT.

The CDR3 DNA is TGTGCCATCAGTGAGGGACAGGGGGCCCTACCTATAACTTCACCCCTCCACTTT. Translation: CAISEGQGALPITSPLHF. The chain employs TRBV10-3 and TRBJ1-6; 11 positions match TRBD1. The germline gives CDR1 ENHRY, CDR2 SYGVKD. The junction had 12 bases not matched to a gene; V was cut back by 2 bases and J by 9 bases. The CDR3 is made up of 18 amino acids.

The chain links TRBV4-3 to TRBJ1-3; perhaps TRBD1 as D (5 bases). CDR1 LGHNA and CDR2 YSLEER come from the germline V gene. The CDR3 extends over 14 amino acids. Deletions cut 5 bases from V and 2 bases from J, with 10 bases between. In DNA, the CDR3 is TGCGCCAGCAGCTGGGGCGAGACTGGAAACACCATATATTTT. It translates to CASSWGETGNTIYF.

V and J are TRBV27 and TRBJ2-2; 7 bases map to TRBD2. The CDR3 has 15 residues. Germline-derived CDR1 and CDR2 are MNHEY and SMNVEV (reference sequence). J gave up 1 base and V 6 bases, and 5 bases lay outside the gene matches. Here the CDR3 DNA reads TGTGCCAGCAGCCGCGGGACTATGAACACCGGGGAGCTGTTTTTT. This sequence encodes CASSRGTMNTGELFF.

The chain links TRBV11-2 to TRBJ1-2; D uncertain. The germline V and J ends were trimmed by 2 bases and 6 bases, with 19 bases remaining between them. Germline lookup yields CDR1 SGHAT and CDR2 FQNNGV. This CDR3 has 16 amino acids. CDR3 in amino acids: CASSLPLRRFSDGYTF. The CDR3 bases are TGTGCCAGCAGCTTACCCCTAAGGAGGTTCTCGGATGGCTACACCTTC.

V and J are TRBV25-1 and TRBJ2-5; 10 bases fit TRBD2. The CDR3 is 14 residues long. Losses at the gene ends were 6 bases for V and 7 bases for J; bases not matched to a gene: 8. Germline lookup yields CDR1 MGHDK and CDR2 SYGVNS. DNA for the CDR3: TGTGCCAGCAGGGTCCTAGCGGGGGACGGGACCCAGTACTTC. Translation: CASRVLAGDGTQYF.

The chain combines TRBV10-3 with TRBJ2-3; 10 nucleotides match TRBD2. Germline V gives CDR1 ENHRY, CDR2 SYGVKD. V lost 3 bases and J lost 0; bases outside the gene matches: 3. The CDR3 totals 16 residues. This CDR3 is CAISEILAGSTDTQYF. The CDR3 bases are TGTGCCATCAGTGAAATACTAGCGGGGAGCACAGATACGCAGTATTTT.

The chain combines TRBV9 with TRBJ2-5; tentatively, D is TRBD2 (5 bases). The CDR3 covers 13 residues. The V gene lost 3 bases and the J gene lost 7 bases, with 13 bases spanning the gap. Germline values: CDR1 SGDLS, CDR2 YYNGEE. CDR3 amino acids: CASSGRTAGTQYF. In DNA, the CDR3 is TGTGCCAGCAGCGGACGGACGGCGGGGACCCAGTACTTC.